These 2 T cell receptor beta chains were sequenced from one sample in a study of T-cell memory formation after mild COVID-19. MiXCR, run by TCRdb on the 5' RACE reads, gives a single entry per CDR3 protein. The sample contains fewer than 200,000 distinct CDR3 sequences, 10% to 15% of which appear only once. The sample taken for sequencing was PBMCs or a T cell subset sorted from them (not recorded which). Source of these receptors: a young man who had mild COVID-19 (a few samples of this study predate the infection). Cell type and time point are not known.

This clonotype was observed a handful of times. CDR3 residues: CASSLADPVEQYV. In nucleotides, the CDR3 is TGCGCCAGCAGCCTGGCGGATCCTGTGGAGCAGTACGTC. The V call is TRBV4-3, the J call TRBJ2-7; no definite D call. V lost 4 bases and J 7 bases, leaving 14 bases between the germline ends. The CDR3 extends over 13 amino acids. Germline V gives CDR1 LGHNA, CDR2 YSLEER.

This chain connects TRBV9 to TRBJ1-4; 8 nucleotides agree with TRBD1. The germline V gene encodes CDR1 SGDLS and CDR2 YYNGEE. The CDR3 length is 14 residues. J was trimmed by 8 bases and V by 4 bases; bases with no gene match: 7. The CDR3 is CASSPQGAREKLFF. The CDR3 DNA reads TGTGCCAGCAGCCCGCAGGGGGCGCGGGAAAAACTGTTTTTT.